The 30 T cell receptor beta chains below all came from one sample that was sequenced in a study of cytomegalovirus exposure and HLA in healthy donors. PCR amplification relied on 60 Vbeta primers (plus 13 Jbeta primers). The assay was immunoSEQ multiplex PCR, and TCRdb's table has in-frame clones only and misses some. The table has under 150,000 clones, roughly 8.8% seen once. Sample: PBMCs. The receptors were sampled from a woman between 40 and 55 years old in good health and CMV-seropositive.

This clone turned up a few times. The genes are TRBV6-4 and TRBJ1-5, with D uncertain. Between the trimmed V and J ends, which lost 8 bases and 7 bases, there was a span of 15 bases. This CDR3 spans 13 amino acids. The germline gives CDR1 MRHNA, CDR2 SNTAGT. The CDR3 region has the DNA TGTGCCAGCTCTCCCTGGGCGGGGCAGCCCCAGCATTTT. It is translated as CASSPWAGQPQHF.

This clone turned up a few times. The rearrangement links TRBV4-3 to TRBJ2-1; perhaps TRBD1 as D (5 bases). The CDR3 runs to 15 residues. Deletions cut 0 bases from V and 4 bases from J, with 10 bases between. The germline V gene encodes CDR1 LGHNA and CDR2 YSLEER. The CDR3 region is CASSQDLPGYNEQFF. CDR3 nucleotide sequence: TGCGCCAGCAGCCAAGATTTACCAGGGTACAATGAGCAGTTCTTC.

This CDR3 is CASSYRDTGELFF. The CDR3 DNA reads as TGTGCCAGCAGCTACAGGGACACCGGGGAGCTGTTTTTT. The chain combines TRBV7-6 with TRBJ2-2, with D perhaps matching TRBD1 (6 bases). V gave up 4 bases and J gave up 3 bases, with 6 bases separating them. The germline CDR1 and CDR2 sequences are SGHVS and FNYEAQ. The CDR3 covers 13 residues.

This clone appeared a single time. An end of the junction differs from the germline gene, which may be a read error. The chain is built from TRBV6-5 and TRBJ1-2, with a weak D call TRBD1 (5 bases). Germline CDR1 reads MNHEY; CDR2 reads SVGAGI. CDR3 length: 13 residues. The CDR3 bases are TGTGCCAGAAGTTACGGCAGGGTCTATGGCTACACCTTC. Its translation is CARSYGRVYGYTF.

The rearrangement uses TRBV11-2 and TRBJ2-3; TRBD2 might be the D (5 bases). This CDR3 region has 13 residues. V shed 5 bases and J shed 6 bases, with 12 bases lying between them. Germline V gene sequence: CDR1 SGHAT, CDR2 FQNNGV. The DNA for the CDR3 is TGTGCCAGCAGCCGACCCTCGGGGGATACGCAGTATTTT. Protein product: CASSRPSGDTQYF. Using reference TRBV11-2 and TRBJ2-3 for the parts outside the CDR3, the full variable domain is EAGVAQSPRYKIIEKRQSVAFWCNPISGHATLYWYQQILGQGPKLLIQFQNNGVVDDSQLPKDRFSAERLKGVDSTLKIQPAKLEDSAVYLCASSRPSGDTQYFGPGTRLTVL.

This chain connects TRBV5-1 to TRBJ2-3; TRBD2 matches 16 bases. V lost 3 bases to trimming and J lost 2 bases; unmatched junction nucleotides: 3. Germline V gene sequence: CDR1 SGHRS, CDR2 YFSETQ. The length of the CDR3 is 17 residues. The CDR3 is CASSWGTSGGATDTQYF. DNA of the CDR3: TGCGCCAGCAGCTGGGGGACTAGCGGGGGGGCCACAGATACGCAGTATTTT.

The chain recombines TRBV29-1 with TRBJ2-1; 10 nucleotides match TRBD1. The CDR3 spans 14 residues. V gave up 7 bases and J gave up 8 bases; unmatched junction bases: 11. The germline V gene has CDR1 SQVTM and CDR2 ANQGSEA. CDR3 region: CSAFLRTGGYEQFF. As DNA, the CDR3 is TGCAGCGCTTTTCTGAGGACAGGGGGTTATGAGCAGTTCTTC.

This clone was detected a few times. The rearrangement joins TRBV12-5 to TRBJ1-1, with TRBD1 as a possible D gene (5 bases). Per the germline V gene, CDR1 is LGHNT and CDR2 is FRNRAP. Trimming removed 0 bases from V and 0 bases from J, with 5 bases in between. The CDR3 spans 14 residues. CDR3 residues: CASGLVGVNTEAFF. The CDR3 DNA reads as TGTGCTAGTGGTTTGGTAGGGGTGAACACTGAAGCTTTCTTT.

A few counts support this clone. The V call is TRBV7-9, the J call TRBJ2-3; 7 bases match TRBD2. J was trimmed by 3 bases and V by 3 bases; bases with no gene match: 6. The germline V gene has CDR1 SEHNR and CDR2 FQNEAQ (reference sequence). This CDR3 comprises 15 residues. The CDR3 region is CASSFDGGVTDTQYF. DNA for the CDR3: TGTGCCAGCAGCTTTGATGGGGGGGTAACAGATACGCAGTATTTT.

This clone was seen more than once but under ten times. CDR3 residues: CASSIAGSNQPQHF. For the CDR3, the DNA is TGTGCCAGTAGTATAGCAGGGAGCAATCAGCCCCAGCATTTT. The rearrangement joins TRBV19 to TRBJ1-5, with a weak D call TRBD1 (5 bases). Germline CDR1 is LNHDA and CDR2 is SQIVND (reference sequence). V was cut by 1 base and J by 1 base, with 5 bases left in between. This CDR3 region has 14 residues.

The chain uses TRBV25-1 and TRBJ1-1, with D possibly being TRBD1 (6 bases). Germline-derived CDR1 and CDR2 are MGHDK and SYGVNS. The CDR3 runs to 13 residues. V was clipped by 3 bases and J by 5 bases, with 10 bases between them. CDR3: CASSEGGRTEAFF. Written as DNA, the CDR3 is TGTGCCAGCAGTGAGGGGGGGCGAACTGAAGCTTTCTTT.

The CDR3 DNA sequence: TGTGCCAGCAGTTTACGTCGGGGGGGGACCGGGGAGCTGTTTTTT. It codes for CASSLRRGGTGELFF. The genes are TRBV27 and TRBJ2-2, with 8 bases lining up with TRBD2. There are 15 residues in the CDR3. The ends lost 2 bases at V and 5 bases at J; junction bases unmatched: 4. Germline CDR1 reads MNHEY; CDR2 reads SMNVEV (reference sequence).

V gene TRBV7-9 combines with J gene TRBJ1-3, with a tentative D call TRBD1 (5 bases). From germline, CDR1 is SEHNR and CDR2 FQNEAQ (reference sequence). Trimming took off 4 bases at V and 2 bases at J, with 9 bases between the two ends. The CDR3 loop spans 14 amino acids. The CDR3 bases are TGTGCCAGCAGCTCGGAGGGGACTGGAAACACCATATATTTT. It specifies CASSSEGTGNTIYF.

This chain uses TRBV18 with TRBJ1-5; possible D gene TRBD1, 5 bases. V lost 1 base and J 2 bases, leaving 6 bases between the germline ends. Germline CDR1 reads KGHSH; CDR2 reads LQKENI. The CDR3 loop spans 14 amino acids. The CDR3 nucleotides are TGTGCCAGCTCACCACAACAGGGCAATCAGCCCCAGCATTTT. Translation: CASSPQQGNQPQHF.

This clone was counted between two and nine times. The chain uses TRBV2 and TRBJ1-2; TRBD1 agrees at 7 bases. The CDR3 is 13 residues long. The V gene's germline CDR1 is SNHLY and CDR2 FYNNEI. V gave up 5 bases and J gave up 8 bases; unmatched junction bases: 8. The CDR3 loop reads CASSRDRERGYTF. The DNA of the CDR3 is TGTGCCAGCAGTCGTGACAGGGAGAGGGGCTACACCTTC.

The gene calls are TRBV4-1 and TRBJ2-3, with TRBD2 matching over 14 bases. The length of the CDR3 is 17 residues. Per the germline V gene, CDR1 is MGHRA and CDR2 is YSYEKL. Unmatched junction bases numbered 2, after V lost 0 bases and J lost 3 bases. The CDR3 protein is CASSQDGTSGGTDTQYF. CDR3 DNA: TGCGCCAGCAGCCAAGATGGGACTAGCGGGGGTACAGATACGCAGTATTTT.

This clone was detected only a few times. V is TRBV7-2 and J is TRBJ1-1, with D tentatively TRBD1 (5 bases). Germline assignment: CDR1 SGHTA and CDR2 FQGNSA. The CDR3 is 12 residues long. V was cut by 0 bases and J by 9 bases, with 8 bases left in between. DNA for the CDR3: TGTGCCAGCAGCTTAGCGTCGGACAAAGCTTTCTTT. It yields the protein CASSLASDKAFF. Complete variable domain (other parts from reference TRBV7-2 and TRBJ1-1): GAGVSQSPSNKVTEKGKDVELRCDPISGHTALYWYRQSLGQGLEFLIYFQGNSAPDKSGLPSDRFSAERTGGSVSTLTIQRTQQEDSAVYLCASSLASDKAFFGQGTRLTVV.

CDR3 in DNA: TGTGCCAGCAGCTTAGGAGTGGGGCAGGGGGTCTCCTACGAGCAGTACTTC. It specifies CASSLGVGQGVSYEQYF. The chain uses TRBV7-8 and TRBJ2-7; 7 bases are a match to TRBD1. The CDR3 has 17 amino acids. With V trimmed by 1 base and J by 0 bases, 9 bases remained unmatched. Germline-derived CDR1 and CDR2 are SGHVS and FQNEAQ.

This chain joins TRBV4-3 and TRBJ2-3, with TRBD2 identical over 14 bases. The CDR3 totals 19 residues. V lost 3 bases, J lost 4 bases, and 12 bases stayed unmatched. CDR1 LGHNA and CDR2 YSLEER come from the germline V gene. The CDR3 DNA reads TGCGCCAGCAGCCAGGAGACTAGCGGGGGGGCCTCATCCGCAGATACGCAGTATTTT. Translation: CASSQETSGGASSADTQYF.

This clone was picked up a small number of times. The chain couples TRBV11-1 to TRBJ2-7, with D hard to call. The V gene lost 1 base and the J gene lost 2 bases, with 12 bases spanning the gap. CDR1 is SGHAT, CDR2 FQDESV, per germline (reference sequence). The CDR3 extends over 15 amino acids. The CDR3 protein is CASSLDPSTAYEQYF. CDR3 DNA sequence: TGTGCCAGCAGCTTAGATCCCAGTACAGCCTACGAGCAGTACTTC.

The genes are TRBV5-4 and TRBJ2-3; TRBD2 agrees at 11 bases. Trimming removed 2 bases from V and 1 base from J; junction bases left unmatched: 3. Germline loops: CDR1 SGHNT, CDR2 YYREEE (reference sequence). CDR3 size: 16 residues. The CDR3 reads CASSLKLAGGTDTQYF. CDR3 nucleotides: TGTGCCAGCAGCTTAAAACTAGCGGGGGGCACAGATACGCAGTATTTT.

This clone was detected only a few times. The genes are TRBV18 and TRBJ1-2; 8 nucleotides match TRBD1. Germline trimming cut 0 bases from V and 1 base from J; bases unmatched to any gene: 4. The CDR3 has 16 amino acids. Germline values: CDR1 KGHSH, CDR2 LQKENI. CDR3 residues: CASSPPSRGHNYGYTF. CDR3 nucleotide sequence: TGTGCCAGCTCACCACCGTCCAGGGGGCATAACTATGGCTACACCTTC. The whole variable domain, filled in from reference TRBV18 and TRBJ1-2, reads NAGVMQNPRHLVRRRGQEARLRCSPMKGHSHVYWYRQLPEEGLKFMVYLQKENIIDESGMPKERFSAEFPKEGPSILRIQQVVRGDSAAYFCASSPPSRGHNYGYTFGSGTRLTVV.

The J gene is TRBJ1-1, the V gene TRBV5-1; 11 nucleotides agree with TRBD1. The CDR3 contains 17 residues. The V segment lost 4 bases and the J segment 3 bases; nucleotides outside the gene matches: 11. Per the germline V gene, CDR1 is SGHRS and CDR2 is YFSETQ. CDR3 nucleotide sequence: TGCGCCAGCAGCCCCGTCGGACAGGGGGCCAGGGACACTGAAGCTTTCTTT. Its protein product is CASSPVGQGARDTEAFF. The full variable domain, rest sourced from reference TRBV5-1 and TRBJ1-1, is KAGVTQTPRYLIKTRGQQVTLSCSPISGHRSVSWYQQTPGQGLQFLFEYFSETQRNKGNFPGRFSGRQFSNSRSEMNVSTLELGDSALYLCASSPVGQGARDTEAFFGQGTRLTVV.

CDR3 loop: CASRTGEGNYEQYF. CDR3 in DNA: TGTGCCAGCAGGACAGGGGAGGGGAATTACGAGCAGTACTTC. This sequence joins TRBV2 and TRBJ2-7, with D perhaps TRBD1 (8 bases). Germline values: CDR1 SNHLY, CDR2 FYNNEI. V was trimmed by 6 bases and J by 4 bases, leaving 16 bases between them. CDR3 length: 14 amino acids.

This clone was counted many times. The V gene is TRBV27, the J gene TRBJ2-1, with 9 bases matching TRBD2. This CDR3 has 16 residues. CDR1 is MNHEY and CDR2 is SMNVEV in the germline V gene (reference sequence). V was pared by 2 bases and J by 7 bases, with 9 bases of the junction left unmatched. The CDR3 DNA reads as TGTGCCAGCAGTTTACTTGGCGGGGGGGCTGCGAATGAGCAGTTCTTC. This codes for CASSLLGGGAANEQFF.

The chain's CDR3 is CASSEPTGRWITEAFF. Written as DNA, the CDR3 is TGTGCCAGCAGTGAACCGACAGGGCGATGGATCACTGAAGCTTTCTTT. This sequence joins TRBV6-1 and TRBJ1-1; TRBD1 agrees at 7 bases. The CDR3 is 16 residues long. The germline V gene encodes CDR1 MNHNS and CDR2 SASEGT. J was trimmed by 4 bases and V by 2 bases; bases with no gene match: 10.

The sample holds many counts of this clone. The chain couples TRBV6-1 to TRBJ2-1; 9 bases are shared with TRBD1. Losses at the gene ends were 6 bases for V and 4 bases for J; bases not matched to a gene: 7. From germline, CDR1 is MNHNS and CDR2 SASEGT. This CDR3 region has 15 residues. CDR3 sequence reads: CASRRGQGSYNEQFF. CDR3 DNA: TGTGCCAGCAGACGGGGACAGGGCTCATACAATGAGCAGTTCTTC.

This clone was seen a handful of times. This chain links TRBV11-2 with TRBJ2-7; a possible D gene is TRBD1 (5 bases). The CDR3 extends over 13 amino acids. In germline, CDR1 is SGHAT, CDR2 FQNNGV. V was shortened by 3 bases and J by 2 bases, with 8 bases between the two germline ends. The CDR3 DNA follows: TGTGCCAGCAGCTTTACAGGTCCCTACGAGCAGTACTTC. It specifies CASSFTGPYEQYF.

This CDR3 is CAIGRGYEQYF. CDR3 DNA: TGTGCCATCGGACGGGGGTACGAGCAGTACTTC. J is TRBJ2-7 and V is TRBV6-5; weak D call: TRBD2 (6 bases). V lost 10 bases and J lost 4, with 11 bases in between. Germline CDR1 is MNHEY and CDR2 is SVGAGI. The CDR3 covers 11 residues.

This clone has more than one count but fewer than ten. This sequence joins TRBV5-1 and TRBJ2-7; TRBD2 matches at 11 bases. Germline V gene data show CDR1 as SGHRS and CDR2 as YFSETQ. V was pared by 3 bases and J by 5 bases, with 13 bases of the junction left unmatched. This CDR3 has 17 residues. The CDR3 protein is CASSSALLLAGADEQYF. CDR3 bases: TGCGCCAGCAGCTCGGCCCTTTTACTAGCGGGGGCCGACGAGCAGTACTTC.